The 28 T cell receptor beta chains below were found in one sample sequenced in a study of control samples from healthy donors and cancer patients. The assay was immunoSEQ multiplex PCR, and TCRdb's table has in-frame clones only and misses some. The sample holds around 68,000 clones; around 84% are singletons and the top ten take about 3%. Material: PBMCs. Receptors originate from a woman in her forties or fifties with lung cancer.

This clone was seen just once. The chain links TRBV7-6 to TRBJ2-7, with 7 bases matching TRBD1. From germline, CDR1 is SGHVS and CDR2 FNYEAQ. This CDR3 region has 16 residues. The V segment lost 1 base and the J segment 2 bases; nucleotides outside the gene matches: 8. Written as DNA, the CDR3 is TGTGCCAGCAGCTTAGGGGGAAGGGACAGTACCTACGAGCAGTACTTC. Its translation is CASSLGGRDSTYEQYF.

The CDR3, as DNA: TGTGCCAGCTCACCTACGGGACCGCAGGGTGAAGCTTTCTTT. Protein: CASSPTGPQGEAFF. The chain has TRBV18 and TRBJ1-1; TRBD1 is a possible D gene (5 bases). This CDR3 comprises 14 residues. The ends were cut back, 3 bases at V and 7 bases at J, with 15 bases in the middle. Germline V lookup: CDR1 KGHSH, CDR2 LQKENI.

The genes are TRBV3-1 (or the pseudogene TRBV3-2) and TRBJ2-1; D assignment may be TRBD1 or TRBD2 (5 bases each). This CDR3 has 15 amino acids. V gave up 6 bases and J gave up 8 bases, with 20 bases separating them. The V gene's germline CDR1 is LGHDT and CDR2 YNNKEL (reference sequence). The CDR3 DNA reads as TGTGCCAGCAGTTCATGGGGGACCCAGGTCCATGAGCAGTTCTTC. Protein: CASSSWGTQVHEQFF.

Only one count was recorded for this clone. The chain recombines TRBV2 with TRBJ2-1; D gene unclear. Trimming shortened V by 4 bases and J by 0 bases, and 10 bases separated the two germline ends. CDR1 and CDR2 (germline): SNHLY, FYNNEI. The CDR3 covers 15 residues. The CDR3 loop is CASSAMFSSYNEQFF. As DNA, the CDR3 is TGTGCCAGCAGTGCAATGTTTAGCTCCTACAATGAGCAGTTCTTC.

The chain recombines TRBV27 with TRBJ1-4; possible D gene TRBD1, 6 bases. CDR3 length equals 15 residues. V lost 1 base to trimming and J lost 1 base, with 7 bases between them. Germline V gene data show CDR1 as MNHEY and CDR2 as SMNVEV (reference sequence). The CDR3 here is CASSLYRETNEKLFF. In DNA form, the CDR3 reads TGTGCCAGCAGTTTATACAGGGAAACTAATGAAAAACTGTTTTTT.

The rearrangement uses TRBV5-1 and TRBJ1-2, with 7 bases fitting TRBD1. Trimming at V came to 4 bases and at J to 3 bases, leaving 12 bases not matched to a gene. The CDR3 loop spans 16 amino acids. The germline V gene encodes CDR1 SGHRS and CDR2 YFSETQ. The CDR3 bases are TGCGCCAGCAGCCTGGACCCGCTTGACAGGGACTATGGCTACACCTTC. Translating gives CASSLDPLDRDYGYTF.

This sequence joins TRBV19 and TRBJ1-5; D is possibly TRBD1 (6 bases). Germline V CDR1 and CDR2: LNHDA, SQIVND (reference sequence). The CDR3 length is 16 residues. V dropped 5 bases and J dropped 3 bases, with 17 bases sitting between them. The DNA of the CDR3 is TGTGCCAGTAGTGTGAGTACAGGGATGGTCAATCAGCCCCAGCATTTT. Residues: CASSVSTGMVNQPQHF.

CDR3 in amino acids: CASSPTSGQGTEAFF. CDR3 nucleotides: TGTGCCAGCTCACCGACATCCGGGCAAGGCACTGAAGCTTTCTTT. The J gene is TRBJ1-1, the V gene TRBV18; D ambiguous. Deletions cut 3 bases from V and 4 bases from J, with 15 bases between. CDR1 and CDR2 from the germline V gene are KGHSH and LQKENI. CDR3 length: 15 residues.

The rearrangement links TRBV5-6 to TRBJ1-1; D uncertain. Per the germline V gene, CDR1 is SGHDT and CDR2 is YYEEEE. This CDR3 has 12 amino acids. V was cut by 2 bases and J by 10 bases, with 12 bases left in between. The CDR3 nucleotides read TGTGCCAGCAGCTTCCGCGGGGTGACAGCTTTCTTT. It specifies CASSFRGVTAFF.

In its sample, this clone was seen once. V gene TRBV27 combines with J gene TRBJ2-6, with D hard to call. Germline V gene sequence: CDR1 MNHEY, CDR2 SMNVEV (reference sequence). V lost 3 bases to trimming and J lost 0 bases, with 0 bases between them. This CDR3 has 13 residues. For the CDR3, the DNA is TGTGCCAGCAGTTTCTCTGGGGCCAACGTCCTGACTTTC. It encodes CASSFSGANVLTF. Using reference TRBV27 and TRBJ2-6 for the parts outside the CDR3, the full variable domain is EAQVTQNPRYLITVTGKKLTVTCSQNMNHEYMSWYRQDPGLGLRQIYYSMNVEVTDKGDVPEGYKVSRKEKRNFPLILESPSPNQTSLYFCASSFSGANVLTFGAGSRLTVL.

This rearrangement joins TRBV28 to TRBJ1-3; no definite D call. Germline assignment: CDR1 MDHEN and CDR2 SYDVKM. V shed 8 bases and J shed 3 bases, with 17 bases lying between them. This CDR3 is 15 amino acids long. The CDR3: CASGAGVDYGNTIYF. Here the CDR3 DNA reads TGTGCCAGCGGAGCAGGTGTAGACTATGGAAACACCATATATTTT.

The genes are TRBV30 and TRBJ1-1; no firm D call. The CDR3 length is 14 residues. V was cut by 1 base and J by 4 bases, with 13 bases left in between. The germline CDR1 and CDR2 sequences are GTSNPN and SVGIG (reference sequence). CDR3 DNA: TGTGCCTGGAGTGGACGCGCCGGGATCACTGAAGCTTTCTTT. Residues: CAWSGRAGITEAFF.

A word on this clone: Compared with germline, one end of the junction differs, possibly owing to a read error. This chain joins TRBV15 and TRBJ1-4; D gene unclear. The germline V gene has CDR1 LNHNV and CDR2 YYDKDF (reference sequence). The CDR3 contains 14 residues. In DNA, the CDR3 is TGTGCCACCAGCGGAGATGCAACTAATGAAAAACTGTTTTTT. Translation: CATSGDATNEKLFF.

This chain connects TRBV24-1 to TRBJ2-2, with D perhaps TRBD1 (5 bases). Trimming left V 9 bases short and J 3 bases short, with 7 bases between. Germline CDR1 KGHDR, CDR2 SFDVKD. CDR3 size: 12 residues. As DNA, the CDR3 is TGTGCCACCTCCAGGGACACCGGGGAGCTGTTTTTT. Protein product: CATSRDTGELFF.

The chain recombines TRBV29-1 with TRBJ2-3; tentative D call: TRBD2 (5 bases). V was clipped by 5 bases and J by 3 bases, with 12 bases between them. CDR3 length equals 13 residues. The germline CDR1 and CDR2 sequences are SQVTM and ANQGSEA. This chain's CDR3 is CSVQGRLTDTQYF. The CDR3 coding sequence is TGCAGCGTTCAAGGGAGATTGACAGATACGCAGTATTTT.

The chain recombines TRBV7-2 with TRBJ2-5; 14 positions agree with TRBD2. Trimming cost V 4 bases and J 2 bases; bases outside gene matches: 9. The CDR3 has 18 amino acids. Germline V gene sequence: CDR1 SGHTA, CDR2 FQGNSA. CDR3 sequence: CASSSATSGGARQETQYF. Here the CDR3 DNA reads TGTGCCAGCAGCTCCGCGACTAGCGGGGGGGCTAGGCAAGAGACCCAGTACTTC.

V and J are TRBV5-1 and TRBJ2-5, with 8 bases lining up with TRBD1. J was trimmed by 4 bases and V by 2 bases; bases with no gene match: 10. The CDR3 covers 16 residues. Germline lookup yields CDR1 SGHRS and CDR2 YFSETQ. This chain's CDR3 is CASSFGQGGHPETQYF. The CDR3 region has the DNA TGCGCCAGCAGCTTCGGACAGGGTGGGCATCCAGAGACCCAGTACTTC.

This chain connects TRBV11-2 to TRBJ2-7; 9 bases match TRBD1. Trimming cost V 4 bases and J 5 bases; bases outside gene matches: 15. The CDR3 is 17 residues long. Germline lookup yields CDR1 SGHAT and CDR2 FQNNGV. The CDR3 spells CASSSSLGDRVSHEQYF. The CDR3 region has the DNA TGTGCCAGCAGCTCATCTCTCGGGGACAGGGTATCCCACGAGCAGTACTTC.

The J gene is TRBJ1-1, the V gene TRBV2; no clear D. Germline values: CDR1 SNHLY, CDR2 FYNNEI. CDR3 length equals 13 residues. V was cut by 8 bases and J by 1 base, with 11 bases left in between. For the CDR3, the DNA is TGTGCCAGCTGCACCGACGGGAACACTGAAGCTTTCTTT. This translates into CASCTDGNTEAFF.

The chain carries TRBV7-9 and TRBJ2-4; 7 nucleotides match TRBD1. V shed 3 bases and J 1 base; nucleotides not matched to a gene: 0. The V gene's germline CDR1 is SEHNR and CDR2 FQNEAQ (reference sequence). The CDR3 totals 14 residues. The CDR3 region has the DNA TGTGCCAGCAGCTTGACAGGGGCCAAAAACATTCAGTACTTC. Translated: CASSLTGAKNIQYF.

The chain joins TRBV6-5 to TRBJ1-1; 9 nucleotides match TRBD1. The CDR3 is made up of 13 amino acids. CDR1 and CDR2 (germline): MNHEY, SVGAGI. V shed 6 bases and J 8 bases; nucleotides not matched to a gene: 7. The CDR3 loop reads CASRDRDRVEAFF. CDR3 sequence (DNA): TGTGCCAGCAGAGACCGGGACAGGGTCGAAGCTTTCTTT.

This sequence joins TRBV28 and TRBJ1-6, with no clear D. V lost 3 bases and J 9 bases, leaving 15 bases between the germline ends. Germline V lookup: CDR1 MDHEN, CDR2 SYDVKM. The CDR3 has 15 residues. The CDR3 protein is CASSFPGRVGSPLHF. DNA of the CDR3: TGTGCCAGCAGTTTTCCGGGTCGAGTCGGTTCACCCCTCCACTTT. Full variable domain (missing parts from reference TRBV28 and TRBJ1-6): DVKVTQSSRYLVKRTGEKVFLECVQDMDHENMFWYRQDPGLGLRLIYFSYDVKMKEKGDIPEGYSVSREKKERFSLILESASTNQTSMYLCASSFPGRVGSPLHFGNGTRLTVT.

With respect to this clone: Other DNA sequences in this sample translate to the same CDR3. The chain links TRBV7-8 to TRBJ1-2; D gene uncertain. This CDR3 is 13 amino acids long. Germline V gives CDR1 SGHVS, CDR2 FQNEAQ. Trimming removed 2 bases at V and 0 bases at J, with 4 bases between. CDR3: CASSLQANYGYTF. The CDR3 coding sequence is TGTGCCAGCAGCTTACAGGCTAACTATGGCTACACCTTC. The full variable domain, completed using reference TRBV7-8 and TRBJ1-2, is GAGVSQSPRYKVAKRGQDVALRCDPISGHVSLFWYQQALGQGPEFLTYFQNEAQLDKSGLPSDRFFAERPEGSVSTLKIQRTQQEDSAVYLCASSLQANYGYTFGSGTRLTVV.

The chain couples TRBV3-1 (or the pseudogene TRBV3-2) to TRBJ1-5; unclear D gene. The V gene lost 0 bases and the J gene lost 2 bases, with 5 bases spanning the gap. CDR1 LGHDT and CDR2 YNNKEL come from the germline V gene (reference sequence). This CDR3 has 14 amino acids. The CDR3 is CASSQEGCNQPQHF. The CDR3, as DNA: TGTGCCAGCAGCCAAGAAGGGTGCAATCAGCCCCAGCATTTT.

This clone was recorded a few times. The chain is built from TRBV10-3 and TRBJ1-2; D perhaps matches TRBD1 (5 bases). The V and J ends lost 10 bases and 2 bases respectively, with 20 bases between them. CDR1 is ENHRY, CDR2 SYGVKD, per germline. This CDR3 comprises 15 residues. The CDR3 is CATWSRDGGNYGYTF. The CDR3 DNA reads as TGTGCCACTTGGAGCCGGGACGGTGGAAACTATGGCTACACCTTC.

This chain connects TRBV5-4 to TRBJ1-4, with D tentatively TRBD1 (5 bases). This CDR3 comprises 16 residues. Looked up from germline, CDR1 is SGHNT and CDR2 is YYREEE (reference sequence). Trimming pared 5 bases from V and 3 bases from J, leaving 17 bases between. This CDR3 is CASSTKTQGSNEKLFF. For the CDR3, the DNA is TGTGCCAGCAGTACGAAGACTCAGGGTTCTAATGAAAAACTGTTTTTT. Full variable domain (remainder filled in from reference TRBV5-4 and TRBJ1-4): ETGVTQSPTHLIKTRGQQVTLRCSSQSGHNTVSWYQQALGQGPQFIFQYYREEENGRGNFPPRFSGLQFPNYSSELNVNALELDDSALYLCASSTKTQGSNEKLFFGSGTQLSVL.

The chain couples TRBV7-9 to TRBJ2-5, with 8 positions matching TRBD1. CDR1 SEHNR and CDR2 FQNEAQ come from the germline V gene (reference sequence). The CDR3 runs to 17 residues. V lost 6 bases to trimming and J lost 4 bases; unmatched junction nucleotides: 16. The CDR3 protein is CASSRTGQLVGGETQYF. CDR3 sequence (DNA): TGTGCCAGCAGTCGGACAGGGCAGTTGGTAGGGGGAGAGACCCAGTACTTC.

A few counts support this clone. The chain couples TRBV29-1 to TRBJ1-5; D gene ambiguous. Germline V CDR1 and CDR2: SQVTM, ANQGSEA. V gave up 4 bases and J gave up 6 bases, with 13 bases separating them. This CDR3 comprises 13 residues. The CDR3 loop is CSVVDGFGQPQHF. The CDR3, as DNA: TGCAGCGTTGTAGATGGGTTCGGTCAGCCCCAGCATTTT.